This T cell receptor beta chain was identified during a study of OX40 agonist ivuxolimab in advanced cancers. With regard to this clone: Its matching antigen is unknown.

CDR1 is SGHRS and CDR2 is YFSETQ in the germline V gene. The length of the CDR3 is 12 residues. V gave up 4 bases and J gave up 9 bases, with 11 bases separating them. Study-wide findings and caveats: It was not determined which antigens were specifically recognized by the peripheral T cells that had undergone clonal expansion.

Measured with immunoSEQ multiplex PCR; TCRdb has only the in-frame clones, and not every one. Found here are over 55,000 clones, about 81% of them singletons; the top ten hold 5%. Sample: CD4+ or CD8+ T cells sorted from blood, taken in a trial of the OX40 agonist ivuxolimab. The rearrangement joins TRBV5-1 to TRBJ2-1, with a weak D call TRBD1 (5 bases). This clonotype originated in an adult with an advanced solid tumor such as melanoma, head and neck, liver or kidney cancer. The CDR3 is CASSDSEVEQFF. The CDR3 DNA sequence: TGCGCCAGCAGCGACAGCGAGGTTGAGCAGTTCTTC. The full variable domain, rest sourced from reference TRBV5-1 and TRBJ2-1, is KAGVTQTPRYLIKTRGQQVTLSCSPISGHRSVSWYQQTPGQGLQFLFEYFSETQRNKGNFPGRFSGRQFSNSRSEMNVSTLELGDSALYLCASSDSEVEQFFGPGTRLTVL.